Given below is one T cell receptor beta chain in context. Its antigen is undetermined. Compared with germline, one end of the junction differs, possibly owing to a read error. These data are taken from a study of beta chain features in type 1 diabetes. Study as a whole: Comparable age, gender and cell yields were observed in patients relative to healthy donors. Study results and caveats: The VDJ junctions of type 1 diabetes patients carried fewer insertions and more deletions.

Sequenced material consisted of expressed TCRB transcripts (all of the isolated RNA was reverse transcribed). TCRdb's table, derived via immunoSEQ multiplex PCR, lists solely in-frame clones and lacks some. The table includes about 320,000 clones, roughly 15% detected once. The single heparinised draw taken from each donor contained about 120 mL of blood on average. Each population that was sorted was more than 95% pure. The CDR3 loop spans 15 amino acids. CDR1 and CDR2 from the germline V gene are LNHDA and SQIVND (reference sequence). The TCR was taken from a man under 40 in good health. The V call is TRBV19, the J call TRBJ2-6; TRBD1 might be the D (5 bases). Sequences were obtained from central memory CD4+ T cells from blood. Here the CDR3 DNA reads TGTGCCTGTAGTCCCAGGGACTCTGGGGCCAACGTCCTGACTTTC. Translation: CACSPRDSGANVLTF.